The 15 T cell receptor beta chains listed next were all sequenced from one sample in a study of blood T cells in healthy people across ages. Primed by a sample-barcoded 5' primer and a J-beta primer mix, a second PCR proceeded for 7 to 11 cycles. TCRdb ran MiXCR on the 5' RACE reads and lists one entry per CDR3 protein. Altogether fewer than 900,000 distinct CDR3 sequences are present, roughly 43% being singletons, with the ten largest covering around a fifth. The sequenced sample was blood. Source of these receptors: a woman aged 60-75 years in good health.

The CDR3 DNA is TGTGCCAGCTCTCCCCGGGACCGCGGCAATGGGGAGCAGTACTTC. As protein: CASSPRDRGNGEQYF. This chain joins TRBV12-3 or TRBV12-4 and TRBJ2-7; D is possibly TRBD1 or TRBD2 (5 bases each). Trimming stripped 8 bases from V and 7 bases from J, with 24 bases between. The length of the CDR3 is 15 residues.

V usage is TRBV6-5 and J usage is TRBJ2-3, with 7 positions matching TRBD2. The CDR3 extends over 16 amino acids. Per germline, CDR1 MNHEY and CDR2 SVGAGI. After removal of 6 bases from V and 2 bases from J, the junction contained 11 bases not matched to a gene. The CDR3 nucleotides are TGTGCCAGCAGCCGCACCGTCGGGAGGTACACAGATACGCAGTATTTT. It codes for CASSRTVGRYTDTQYF.

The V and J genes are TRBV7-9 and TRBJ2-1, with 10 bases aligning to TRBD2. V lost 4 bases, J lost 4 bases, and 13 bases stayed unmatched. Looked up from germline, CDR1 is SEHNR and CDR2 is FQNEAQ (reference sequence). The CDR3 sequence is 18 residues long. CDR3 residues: CASSSQAGGHAPYNEQFF. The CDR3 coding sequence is TGTGCCAGCAGCTCCCAAGCGGGGGGGCATGCACCTTACAATGAGCAGTTCTTC.

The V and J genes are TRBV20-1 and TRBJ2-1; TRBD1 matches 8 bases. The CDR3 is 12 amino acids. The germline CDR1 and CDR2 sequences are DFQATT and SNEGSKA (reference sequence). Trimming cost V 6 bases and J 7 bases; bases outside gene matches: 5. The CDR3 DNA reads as TGCAGTGCCATTAGACAGGGGAATGAGCAGTTCTTC. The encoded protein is CSAIRQGNEQFF.

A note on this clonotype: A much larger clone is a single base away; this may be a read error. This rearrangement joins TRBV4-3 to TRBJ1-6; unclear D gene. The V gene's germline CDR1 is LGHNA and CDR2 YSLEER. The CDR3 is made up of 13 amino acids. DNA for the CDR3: TGCGCCGGCAGCCTCGGGCGGGCGTCACCCCTCCACTTT. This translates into CAGSLGRASPLHF.

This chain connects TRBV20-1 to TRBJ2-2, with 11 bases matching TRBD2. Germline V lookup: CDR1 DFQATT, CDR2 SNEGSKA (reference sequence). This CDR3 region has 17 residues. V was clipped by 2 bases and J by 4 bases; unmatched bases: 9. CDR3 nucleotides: TGCAGTGCTAGACGCCTAGCGGGAGGTTTGGGCACCGGGGAGCTGTTTTTT. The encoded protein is CSARRLAGGLGTGELFF.

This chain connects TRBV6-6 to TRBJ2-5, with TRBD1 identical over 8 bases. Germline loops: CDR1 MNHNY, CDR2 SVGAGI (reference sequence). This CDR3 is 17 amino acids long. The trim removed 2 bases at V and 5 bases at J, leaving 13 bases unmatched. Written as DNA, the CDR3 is TGTGCCAGCAGTTACACGCTCGGTACCAGGGGGCACGAGACCCAGTACTTC. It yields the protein CASSYTLGTRGHETQYF.

The CDR3 is CASSPSRDSTARTEAFF. The DNA for the CDR3 is TGTGCCAGCAGCCCAAGCCGAGACAGTACCGCACGCACTGAAGCTTTCTTT. This chain links TRBV7-9 with TRBJ1-1; the D gene is possibly TRBD1 (5 bases). The CDR3 sequence is 17 residues long. From germline, CDR1 is SEHNR and CDR2 FQNEAQ (reference sequence). Trimming shortened V by 5 bases and J by 4 bases, and 23 bases separated the two germline ends.

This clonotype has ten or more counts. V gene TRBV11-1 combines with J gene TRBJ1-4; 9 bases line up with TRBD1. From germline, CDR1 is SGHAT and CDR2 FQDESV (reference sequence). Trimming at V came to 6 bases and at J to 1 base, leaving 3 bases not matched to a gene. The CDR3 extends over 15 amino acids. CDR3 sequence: CASSTGGGTNEKLFF. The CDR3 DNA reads TGTGCCAGCAGTACAGGGGGCGGAACTAATGAAAAACTGTTTTTT.

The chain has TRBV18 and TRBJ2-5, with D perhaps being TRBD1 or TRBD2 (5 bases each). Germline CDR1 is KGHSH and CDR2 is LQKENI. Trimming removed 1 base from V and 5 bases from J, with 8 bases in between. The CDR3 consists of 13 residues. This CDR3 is CASSPLGVETQYF. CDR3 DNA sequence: TGTGCCAGCTCACCACTGGGGGTCGAGACCCAGTACTTC. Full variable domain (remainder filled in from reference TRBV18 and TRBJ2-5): NAGVMQNPRHLVRRRGQEARLRCSPMKGHSHVYWYRQLPEEGLKFMVYLQKENIIDESGMPKERFSAEFPKEGPSILRIQQVVRGDSAAYFCASSPLGVETQYFGPGTRLLVL.

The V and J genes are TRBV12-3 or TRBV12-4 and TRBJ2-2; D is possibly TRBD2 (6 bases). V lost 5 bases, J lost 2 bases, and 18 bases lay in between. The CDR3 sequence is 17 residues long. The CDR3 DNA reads TGTGCCAGCAGTGGACTACTGGGGAAGTCTAACACCGGGGAGCTGTTTTTT. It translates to CASSGLLGKSNTGELFF.

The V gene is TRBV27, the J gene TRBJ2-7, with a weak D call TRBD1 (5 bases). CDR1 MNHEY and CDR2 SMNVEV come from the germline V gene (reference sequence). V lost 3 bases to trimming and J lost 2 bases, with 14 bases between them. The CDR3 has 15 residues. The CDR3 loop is CASSFYPGRAYEQYF. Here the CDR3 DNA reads TGTGCCAGCAGTTTTTACCCTGGCAGGGCCTACGAGCAGTACTTC.

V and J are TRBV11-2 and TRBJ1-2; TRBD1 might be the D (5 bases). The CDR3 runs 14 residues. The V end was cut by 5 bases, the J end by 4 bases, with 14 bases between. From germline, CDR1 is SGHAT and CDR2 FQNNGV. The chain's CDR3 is CASSQDSGSYGYTF. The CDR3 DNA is TGTGCCAGCAGCCAAGATTCAGGGAGCTATGGCTACACCTTC.

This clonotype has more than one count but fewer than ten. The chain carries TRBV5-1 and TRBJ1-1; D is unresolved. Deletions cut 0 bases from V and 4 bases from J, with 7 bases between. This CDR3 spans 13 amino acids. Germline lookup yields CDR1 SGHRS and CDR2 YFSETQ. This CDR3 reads CASSLDILTEAFF. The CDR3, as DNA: TGCGCCAGCAGCTTGGACATCCTCACTGAAGCTTTCTTT.

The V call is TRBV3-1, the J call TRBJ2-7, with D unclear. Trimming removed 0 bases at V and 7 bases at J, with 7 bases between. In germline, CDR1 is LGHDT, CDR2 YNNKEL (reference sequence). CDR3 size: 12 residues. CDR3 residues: CASSQEYGEQYF. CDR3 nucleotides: TGTGCCAGCAGCCAAGAATACGGTGAGCAGTACTTC.